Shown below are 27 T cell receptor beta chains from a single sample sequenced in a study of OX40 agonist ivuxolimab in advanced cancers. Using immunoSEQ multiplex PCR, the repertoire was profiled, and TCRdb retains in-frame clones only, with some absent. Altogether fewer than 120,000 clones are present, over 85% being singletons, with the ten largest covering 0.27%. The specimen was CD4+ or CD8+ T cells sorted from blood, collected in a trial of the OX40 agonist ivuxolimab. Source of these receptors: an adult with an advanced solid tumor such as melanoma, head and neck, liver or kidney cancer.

The CDR3 DNA reads as TGTGCCACCAGCAGAGAACTAGTCGGAGGGAATCAGCCCCAGCATTTT. Translated: CATSRELVGGNQPQHF. This chain connects TRBV15 to TRBJ1-5; D is unclear. CDR3 length: 16 amino acids. V lost 0 bases, J lost 4 bases, and 13 bases lay in between. Germline V gene data show CDR1 as LNHNV and CDR2 as YYDKDF (reference sequence).

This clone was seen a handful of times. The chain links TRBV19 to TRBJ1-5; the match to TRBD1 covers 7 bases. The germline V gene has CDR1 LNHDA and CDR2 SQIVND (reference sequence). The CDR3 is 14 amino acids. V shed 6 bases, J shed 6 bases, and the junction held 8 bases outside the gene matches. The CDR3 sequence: CASSQGVAGQPQHF. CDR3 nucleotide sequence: TGTGCCAGTAGCCAGGGGGTCGCGGGTCAGCCCCAGCATTTT.

The CDR3, as DNA: TGCGCCAGCAGCCAAGATTTAGCAGACCAAGGCGATTCACCCCTCCACTTT. This translates into CASSQDLADQGDSPLHF. V gene TRBV4-1 combines with J gene TRBJ1-6, with D unclear. Germline V lookup: CDR1 MGHRA, CDR2 YSYEKL. This CDR3 region has 17 residues. Trimming cost V 0 bases and J 8 bases, with 17 bases left between them.

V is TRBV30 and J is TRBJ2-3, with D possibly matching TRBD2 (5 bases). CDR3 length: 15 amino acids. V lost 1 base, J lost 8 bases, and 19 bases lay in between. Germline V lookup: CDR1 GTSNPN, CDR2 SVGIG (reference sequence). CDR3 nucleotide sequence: TGTGCCTGGAGTGCCGGGATAGTGGGGAGAGTTACGCAGTATTTT. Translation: CAWSAGIVGRVTQYF. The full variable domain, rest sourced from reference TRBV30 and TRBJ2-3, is SQTIHQWPATLVQPVGSPLSLECTVEGTSNPNLYWYRQAAGRGLQLLFYSVGIGQISSEVPQNLSASRPQDRQFILSSKKLLLSDSGFYLCAWSAGIVGRVTQYFGPGTRLTVL.

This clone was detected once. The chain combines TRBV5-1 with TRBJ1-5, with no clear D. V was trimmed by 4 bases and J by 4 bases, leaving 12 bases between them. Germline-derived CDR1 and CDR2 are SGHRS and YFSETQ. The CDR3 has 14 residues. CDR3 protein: CASSEDGTNQPQHF. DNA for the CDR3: TGCGCCAGCAGCGAGGACGGCACTAATCAGCCCCAGCATTTT.

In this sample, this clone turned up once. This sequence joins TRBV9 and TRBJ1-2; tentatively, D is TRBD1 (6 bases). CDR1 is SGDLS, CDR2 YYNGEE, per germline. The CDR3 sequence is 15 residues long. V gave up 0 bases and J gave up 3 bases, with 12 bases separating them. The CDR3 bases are TGTGCCAGCAGCGTAGATCCAGGGGTGGACTATGGCTACACCTTC. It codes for CASSVDPGVDYGYTF.

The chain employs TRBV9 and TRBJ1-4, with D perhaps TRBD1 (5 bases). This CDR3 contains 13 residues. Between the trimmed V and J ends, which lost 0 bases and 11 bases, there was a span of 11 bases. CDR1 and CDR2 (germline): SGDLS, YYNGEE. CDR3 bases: TGTGCCAGCAGCGTAGCTCGCGACAGTAAACTGTTTTTT. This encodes CASSVARDSKLFF.

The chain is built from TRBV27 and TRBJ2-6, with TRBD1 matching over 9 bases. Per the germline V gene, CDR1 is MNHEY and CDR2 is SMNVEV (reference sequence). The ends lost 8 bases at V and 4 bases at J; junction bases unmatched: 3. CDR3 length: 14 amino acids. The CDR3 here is CASSQGAGANVLTF. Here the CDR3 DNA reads TGTGCCAGCTCACAGGGGGCGGGGGCCAACGTCCTGACTTTC. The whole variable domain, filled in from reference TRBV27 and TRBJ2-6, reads EAQVTQNPRYLITVTGKKLTVTCSQNMNHEYMSWYRQDPGLGLRQIYYSMNVEVTDKGDVPEGYKVSRKEKRNFPLILESPSPNQTSLYFCASSQGAGANVLTFGAGSRLTVL.

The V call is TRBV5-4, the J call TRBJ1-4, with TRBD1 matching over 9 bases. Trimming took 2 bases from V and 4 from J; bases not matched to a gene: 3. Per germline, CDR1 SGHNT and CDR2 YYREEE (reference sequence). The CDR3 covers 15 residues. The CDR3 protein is CASSFSTGGNEKLFF. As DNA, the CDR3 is TGTGCCAGCAGCTTTTCGACAGGGGGTAATGAAAAACTGTTTTTT.

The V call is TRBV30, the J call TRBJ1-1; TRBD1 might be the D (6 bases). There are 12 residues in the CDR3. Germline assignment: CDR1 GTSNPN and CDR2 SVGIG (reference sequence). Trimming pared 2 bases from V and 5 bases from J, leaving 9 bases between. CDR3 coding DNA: TGTGCCTGGAGTACAGGGAGGACTGAAGCTTTCTTT. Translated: CAWSTGRTEAFF. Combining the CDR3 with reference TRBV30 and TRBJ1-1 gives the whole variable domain SQTIHQWPATLVQPVGSPLSLECTVEGTSNPNLYWYRQAAGRGLQLLFYSVGIGQISSEVPQNLSASRPQDRQFILSSKKLLLSDSGFYLCAWSTGRTEAFFGQGTRLTVV.

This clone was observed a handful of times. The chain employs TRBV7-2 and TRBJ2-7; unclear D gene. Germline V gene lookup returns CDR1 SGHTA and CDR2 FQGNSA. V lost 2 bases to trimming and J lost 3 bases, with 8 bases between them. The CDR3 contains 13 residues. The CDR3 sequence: CASSLSLNYEQYF. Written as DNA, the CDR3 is TGTGCCAGCAGCTTATCCCTTAACTACGAGCAGTACTTC. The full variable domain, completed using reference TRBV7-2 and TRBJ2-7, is GAGVSQSPSNKVTEKGKDVELRCDPISGHTALYWYRQSLGQGLEFLIYFQGNSAPDKSGLPSDRFSAERTGGSVSTLTIQRTQQEDSAVYLCASSLSLNYEQYFGPGTRLTVT.

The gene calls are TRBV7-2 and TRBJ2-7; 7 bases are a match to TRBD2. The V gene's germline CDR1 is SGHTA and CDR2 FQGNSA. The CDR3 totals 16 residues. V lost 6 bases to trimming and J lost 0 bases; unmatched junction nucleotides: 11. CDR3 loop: CASSSQAGRHSYEQYF. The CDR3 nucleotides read TGTGCCAGCAGTTCCCAGGCCGGGAGGCACTCCTACGAGCAGTACTTC.

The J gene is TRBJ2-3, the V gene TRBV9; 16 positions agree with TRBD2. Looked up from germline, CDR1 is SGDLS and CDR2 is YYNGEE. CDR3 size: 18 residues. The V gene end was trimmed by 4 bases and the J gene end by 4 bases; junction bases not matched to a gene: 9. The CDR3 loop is CASSTFPGTSGGADTQYF. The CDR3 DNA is TGTGCCAGCAGCACCTTCCCAGGGACTAGCGGGGGGGCAGATACGCAGTATTTT.

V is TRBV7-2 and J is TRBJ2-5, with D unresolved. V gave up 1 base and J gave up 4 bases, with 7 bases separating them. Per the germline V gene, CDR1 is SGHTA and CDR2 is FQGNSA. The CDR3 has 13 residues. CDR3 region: CASSLVTRETQYF. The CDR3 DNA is TGTGCCAGCAGCTTAGTAACGCGAGAGACCCAGTACTTC.

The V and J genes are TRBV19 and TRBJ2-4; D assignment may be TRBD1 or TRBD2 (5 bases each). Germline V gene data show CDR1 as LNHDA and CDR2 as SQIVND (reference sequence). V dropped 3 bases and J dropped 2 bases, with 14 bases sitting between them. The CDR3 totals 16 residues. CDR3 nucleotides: TGTGCCAGTAGTATCGGGATGGGGCAGACCAAAAACATTCAGTACTTC. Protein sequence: CASSIGMGQTKNIQYF.

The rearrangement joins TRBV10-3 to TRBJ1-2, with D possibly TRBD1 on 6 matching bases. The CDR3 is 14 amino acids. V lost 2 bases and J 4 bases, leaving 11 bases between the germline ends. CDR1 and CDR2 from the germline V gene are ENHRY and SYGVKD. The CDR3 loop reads CAISEQTGGYGYTF. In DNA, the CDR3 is TGTGCCATCAGTGAGCAGACAGGCGGCTATGGCTACACCTTC.

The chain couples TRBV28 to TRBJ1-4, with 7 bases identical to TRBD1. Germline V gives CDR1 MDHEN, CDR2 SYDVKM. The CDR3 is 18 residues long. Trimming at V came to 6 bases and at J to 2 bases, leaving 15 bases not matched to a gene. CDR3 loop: CASSFWRGRGLTNEKLFF. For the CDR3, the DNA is TGTGCCAGCAGCTTTTGGAGGGGGAGGGGGCTTACTAATGAAAAACTGTTTTTT.

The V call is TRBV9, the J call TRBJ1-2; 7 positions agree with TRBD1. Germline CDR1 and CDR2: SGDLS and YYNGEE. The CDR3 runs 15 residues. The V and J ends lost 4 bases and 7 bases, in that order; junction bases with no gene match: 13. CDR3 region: CASSNKGGGDCGYTF. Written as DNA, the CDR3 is TGTGCCAGCAGCAACAAAGGGGGCGGAGACTGTGGCTACACCTTC.

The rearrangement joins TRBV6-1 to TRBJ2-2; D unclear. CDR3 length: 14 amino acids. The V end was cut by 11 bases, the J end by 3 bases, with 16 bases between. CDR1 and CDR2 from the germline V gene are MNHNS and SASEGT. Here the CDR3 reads CAAAERSDTGELFF. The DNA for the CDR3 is TGTGCCGCCGCCGAACGGAGCGACACCGGGGAGCTGTTTTTT.

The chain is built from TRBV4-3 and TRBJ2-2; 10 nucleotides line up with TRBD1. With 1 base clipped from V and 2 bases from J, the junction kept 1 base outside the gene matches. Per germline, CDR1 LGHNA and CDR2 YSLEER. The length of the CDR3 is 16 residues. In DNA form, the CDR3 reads TGCGCCAGCAGCCAAGGGGACAGGGGAAACACCGGGGAGCTGTTTTTT. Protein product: CASSQGDRGNTGELFF.

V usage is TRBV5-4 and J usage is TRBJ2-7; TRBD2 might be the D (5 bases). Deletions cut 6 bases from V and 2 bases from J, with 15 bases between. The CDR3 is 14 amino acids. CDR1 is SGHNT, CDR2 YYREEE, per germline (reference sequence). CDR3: CASTSRASPYEQYF. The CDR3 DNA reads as TGTGCCAGCACCTCGCGGGCGTCACCCTACGAGCAGTACTTC.

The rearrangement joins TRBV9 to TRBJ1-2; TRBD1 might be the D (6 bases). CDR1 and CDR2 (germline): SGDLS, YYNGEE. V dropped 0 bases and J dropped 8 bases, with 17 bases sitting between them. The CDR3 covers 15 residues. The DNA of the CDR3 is TGTGCCAGCAGCGTAGCTCCCTTGGCAGGGGTCGGCTACACCTTC. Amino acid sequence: CASSVAPLAGVGYTF.

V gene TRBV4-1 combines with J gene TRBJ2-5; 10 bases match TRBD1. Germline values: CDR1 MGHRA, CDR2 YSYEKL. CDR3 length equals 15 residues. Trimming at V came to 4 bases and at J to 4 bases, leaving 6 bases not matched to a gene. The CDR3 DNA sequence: TGCGCCAGCAGCCCCAGGGACAGGGGAAGAGAGACCCAGTACTTC. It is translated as CASSPRDRGRETQYF.

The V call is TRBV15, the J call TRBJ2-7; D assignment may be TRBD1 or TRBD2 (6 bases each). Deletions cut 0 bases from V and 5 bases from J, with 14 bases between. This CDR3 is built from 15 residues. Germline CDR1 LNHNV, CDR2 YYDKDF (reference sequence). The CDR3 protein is CATSRDNRGRDEQYF. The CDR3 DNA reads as TGTGCCACCAGCAGAGATAACCGGGGGCGGGACGAGCAGTACTTC. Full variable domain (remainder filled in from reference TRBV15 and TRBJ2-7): DAMVIQNPRYQVTQFGKPVTLSCSQTLNHNVMYWYQQKSSQAPKLLFHYYDKDFNNEADTPDNFQSRRPNTSFCFLDIRSPGLGDTAMYLCATSRDNRGRDEQYFGPGTRLTVT.

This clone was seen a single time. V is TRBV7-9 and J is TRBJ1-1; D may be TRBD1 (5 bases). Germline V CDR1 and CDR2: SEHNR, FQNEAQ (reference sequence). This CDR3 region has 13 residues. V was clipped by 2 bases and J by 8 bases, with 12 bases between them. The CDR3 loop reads CASSLFQGSEAFF. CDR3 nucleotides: TGTGCCAGCAGCTTATTCCAGGGATCCGAAGCTTTCTTT.

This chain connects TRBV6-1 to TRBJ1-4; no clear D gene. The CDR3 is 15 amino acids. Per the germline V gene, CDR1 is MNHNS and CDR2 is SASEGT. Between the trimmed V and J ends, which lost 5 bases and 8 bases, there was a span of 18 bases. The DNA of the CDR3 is TGTGCCAGCAGTTCTCCCCCGTACCTTGGGGAAAAACTGTTTTTT. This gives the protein CASSSPPYLGEKLFF.

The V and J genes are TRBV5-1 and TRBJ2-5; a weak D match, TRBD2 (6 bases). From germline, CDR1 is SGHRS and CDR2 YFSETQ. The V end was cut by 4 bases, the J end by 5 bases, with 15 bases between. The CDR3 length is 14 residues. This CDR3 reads CASSAAAGRETQYF. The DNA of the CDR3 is TGCGCCAGCAGCGCCGCTGCGGGGAGGGAGACCCAGTACTTC.